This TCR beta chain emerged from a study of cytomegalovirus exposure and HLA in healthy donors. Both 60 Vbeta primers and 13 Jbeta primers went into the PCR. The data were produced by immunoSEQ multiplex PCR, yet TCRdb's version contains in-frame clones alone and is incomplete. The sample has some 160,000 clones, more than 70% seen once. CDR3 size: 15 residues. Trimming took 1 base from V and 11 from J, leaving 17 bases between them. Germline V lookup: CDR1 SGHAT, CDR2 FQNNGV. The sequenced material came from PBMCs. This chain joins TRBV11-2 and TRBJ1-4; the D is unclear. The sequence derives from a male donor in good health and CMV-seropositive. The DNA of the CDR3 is TGTGCCAGCAGCTTAGCGTTTCGGGGAAGAACGAAACTGTTTTTT. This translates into CASSLAFRGRTKLFF.